The source of this TCR beta chain is a study of T cells in Graves' hyperthyroidism and ophthalmopathy. Study-wide findings and caveats: Most clonotypes that expanded in the thyroid above 0.001 also showed up in blood.

As for this clonotype: The antigen is undetermined.

TCR beta CDR3 regions were amplified from RNA. The TCR CDR3 was amplified in a first-round RT-PCR using the HTBI primer set. TCRdb independently ran MiXCR on the multiplex PCR reads; one entry per CDR3 protein. The repertoire holds approximately 600,000 distinct CDR3 sequences, with about 20% as singletons. V shed 0 bases, J shed 1 base, and the junction held 8 bases outside the gene matches. There are 18 residues in the CDR3. Germline values: CDR1 LGHNA, CDR2 YSLEER. About 10 ml of fresh peripheral blood supplied the PBMCs. The rearrangement joins TRBV4-3 to TRBJ2-1; TRBD1 matches at 8 bases. The source material was blood. This sequence was found in a man aged 25 to 45 with Graves' ophthalmopathy. The chain's CDR3 is CASSQEPQGAPSYNEQFF. CDR3 in DNA: TGCGCCAGCAGCCAAGAACCCCAGGGGGCACCTTCCTACAATGAGCAGTTCTTC.